This record concerns one T cell receptor beta chain sequence. Its antigen is still unknown. This entry belongs to a study of beta chain features in type 1 diabetes. Study-wide context: The patient and healthy donor groups were comparable for age, gender and cell yields.

TCRB transcripts that were expressed got sequenced, as all of the isolated RNA had been reverse transcribed. Here immunoSEQ multiplex PCR was the method, and the copy in TCRdb shows in-frame clones only, minus some. The sample has approximately 110,000 clones, around 40% seen once; the top ten hold less than 0.08%. Each of the CD4+ naive, central memory, regulatory and stem cell-like memory populations was sorted via CD45RO/CCR7/CD25/CD127/CD95/CD27. Points from the study as a whole: Significant though moderate, a shortening of TCRB CDR3s appeared in all four CD4+ subsets of Type 1 diabetes patients.

The sample comprised stem cell memory CD4+ T cells from blood. The origin of this receptor is a woman aged 18 to 35 in good health.

The CDR3 here is CASSLQLGQQFF. In DNA, the CDR3 is TGTGCCAGCAGCTTACAGCTGGGGCAGCAGTTCTTC. The genes are TRBV11-3 and TRBJ2-1; TRBD1 is a possible D gene (5 bases). This CDR3 has 12 residues. Germline V gives CDR1 SGHNT, CDR2 YENEEA. The V end was cut by 2 bases, the J end by 11 bases, with 10 bases between.